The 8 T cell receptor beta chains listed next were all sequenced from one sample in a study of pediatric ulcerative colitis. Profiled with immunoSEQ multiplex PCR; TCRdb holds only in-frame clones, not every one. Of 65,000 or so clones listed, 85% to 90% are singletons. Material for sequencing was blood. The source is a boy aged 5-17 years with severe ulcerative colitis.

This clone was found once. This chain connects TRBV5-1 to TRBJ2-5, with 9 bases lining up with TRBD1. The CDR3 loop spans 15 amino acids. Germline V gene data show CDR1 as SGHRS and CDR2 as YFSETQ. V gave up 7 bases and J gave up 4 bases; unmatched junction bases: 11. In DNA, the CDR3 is TGCGCCAGCGGCCCGGGGAAGGACAGGGGAGAGACCCAGTACTTC. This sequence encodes CASGPGKDRGETQYF. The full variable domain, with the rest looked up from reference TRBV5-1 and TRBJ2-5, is KAGVTQTPRYLIKTRGQQVTLSCSPISGHRSVSWYQQTPGQGLQFLFEYFSETQRNKGNFPGRFSGRQFSNSRSEMNVSTLELGDSALYLCASGPGKDRGETQYFGPGTRLLVL.

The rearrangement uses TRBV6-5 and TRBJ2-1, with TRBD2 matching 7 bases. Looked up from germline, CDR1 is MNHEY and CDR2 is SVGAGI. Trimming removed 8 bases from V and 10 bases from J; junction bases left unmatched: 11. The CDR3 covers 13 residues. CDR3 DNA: TGTGCCAGCGGGAGGGCCGGGGTTGGGGAGCAGTTCTTC. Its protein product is CASGRAGVGEQFF.

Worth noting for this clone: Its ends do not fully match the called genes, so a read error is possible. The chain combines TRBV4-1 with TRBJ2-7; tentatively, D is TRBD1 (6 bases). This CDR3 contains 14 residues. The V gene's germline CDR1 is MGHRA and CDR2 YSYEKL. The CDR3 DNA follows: TGCGCCAGCAGTCAAGGGGTACAGGGCTACGAGCAGTACTTC. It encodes CASSQGVQGYEQYF.

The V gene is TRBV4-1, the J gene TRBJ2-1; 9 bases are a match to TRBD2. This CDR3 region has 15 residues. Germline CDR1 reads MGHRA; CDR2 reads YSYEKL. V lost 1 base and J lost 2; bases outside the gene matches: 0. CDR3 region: CASSQVAGAYNEQFF. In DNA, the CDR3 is TGCGCCAGCAGCCAAGTAGCGGGAGCCTACAATGAGCAGTTCTTC.

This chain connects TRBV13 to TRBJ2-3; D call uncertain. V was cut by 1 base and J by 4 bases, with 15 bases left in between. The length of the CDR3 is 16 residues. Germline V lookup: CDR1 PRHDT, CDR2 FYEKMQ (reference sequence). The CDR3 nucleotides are TGTGCCAGCAGCTTAGAGAGTGGAGAAGACCCAGATACGCAGTATTTT. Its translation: CASSLESGEDPDTQYF.

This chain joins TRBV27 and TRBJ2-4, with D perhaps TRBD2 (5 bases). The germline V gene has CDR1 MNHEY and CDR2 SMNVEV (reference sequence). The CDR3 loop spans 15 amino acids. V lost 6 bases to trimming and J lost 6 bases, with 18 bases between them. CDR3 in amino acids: CASRPEGRGINIQYF. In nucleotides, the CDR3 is TGTGCCAGCAGACCTGAAGGACGAGGGATAAACATTCAGTACTTC.

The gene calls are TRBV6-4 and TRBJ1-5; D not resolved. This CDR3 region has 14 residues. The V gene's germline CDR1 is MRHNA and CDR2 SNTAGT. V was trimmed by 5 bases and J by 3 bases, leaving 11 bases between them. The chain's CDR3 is CASSTERYNQPQHF. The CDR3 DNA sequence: TGTGCCAGCAGTACCGAAAGGTACAATCAGCCCCAGCATTTT.

CDR3 nucleotides: TGTGCCAGCAGTGCCTCAGATGCCAATCAGCCCCAGCATTTT. Its protein product is CASSASDANQPQHF. The chain uses TRBV6-1 and TRBJ1-5, with no clear D. The CDR3 loop spans 14 amino acids. Germline assignment: CDR1 MNHNS and CDR2 SASEGT. V was cut by 4 bases and J by 3 bases, with 10 bases left in between.